The rows below give T cell receptor beta chains drawn from one sample of a study of shared clonotypes between healthy human individuals. Profiled with immunoSEQ multiplex PCR; TCRdb holds only in-frame clones, not every one. The sample has about 2.1 million clones; 90% to 95% are singletons. Material for sequencing was naive CD8+ T cells from PBMCs. Source of these receptors: a man between 18 and 29 years old in good health. Some clones in this sample may be carry-over from other donors' samples. The CDR3 runs from the conserved cysteine through the conserved F or W. D genes are given only for firm matches. Clone size is shown for a subset of rows, as once, few, many or a class of expanded clone.

size: .; D: TRBD1; V: TRBV28; J: TRBJ1-3; DNA: TGTGCCAGCAGTACGGACAGGGAAGTGGGAAACACCATATATTTT; CDR3: CASSTDREVGNTIYF
size: .; D: .; V: TRBV10-3; J: TRBJ2-2; DNA: TGTGCCATCGCCGCTATACCGGACGCGAGAACGAACACCGGGGAGCTGTTTTTT; CDR3: CAIAAIPDARTNTGELFF
size: .; D: .; V: TRBV9; J: TRBJ2-3; DNA: TGTGCCAGCAGCGGTTCGCGAAGCACAGATACGCAGTATTTT; CDR3: CASSGSRSTDTQYF
size: .; D: .; V: TRBV6-1; J: TRBJ2-4; DNA: TGTGCCACTAACCTCAGGGAGCACCAGTACTTC; CDR3: CATNLREHQYF
size: .; D: TRBD2; V: TRBV11-3; J: TRBJ2-7; DNA: TGTGCCAGCAGCCCCGACGGGACTAGCGAAGCCTACGAGCAGTACTTC; CDR3: CASSPDGTSEAYEQYF
size: .; D: .; V: TRBV27; J: TRBJ2-7; DNA: TGTGCCAGCAGTTTGGGTCTCTCCTACGAGCAGTACTTC; CDR3: CASSLGLSYEQYF
size: .; D: .; V: TRBV7-6; J: TRBJ1-1; DNA: TGTGCCAGCAGCGCCCTTGCAGAAATGAACACTGAAGCTTTCTTT; CDR3: CASSALAEMNTEAFF
size: .; D: TRBD2; V: TRBV27; J: TRBJ2-2; DNA: TGTGCCAGCACCCCTAGCGGGAGGGCCCTCGACACCGGGGAGCTGTTTTTT; CDR3: CASTPSGRALDTGELFF
size: .; D: .; V: TRBV10-3; J: TRBJ2-7; DNA: TGTGCCATCAGTGATCTTGGGCAGGCCCAGGGGCAGTACTTC; CDR3: CAISDLGQAQGQYF
size: .; D: .; V: TRBV6-5; J: TRBJ2-7; DNA: TGTGCCAGCAGGAAACACGACAGCACCTACGAGCAGTACTTC; CDR3: CASRKHDSTYEQYF
size: .; D: TRBD2; V: TRBV27; J: TRBJ2-1; DNA: TGTGCCAGCAGTTTAATCCGCGGGAGGCTCTACAATGAGCAGTTCTTC; CDR3: CASSLIRGRLYNEQFF
size: .; D: TRBD1; V: TRBV27; J: TRBJ1-3; DNA: TGTGCCAGCAGTCCTTCACAGGGGGAGAATGGAAACACCATATATTTT; CDR3: CASSPSQGENGNTIYF
size: .; D: .; V: TRBV6-6; J: TRBJ2-7; DNA: TGTGCCAGCAGTTACCAGGGAAACTACGAGCAGTACTTC; CDR3: CASSYQGNYEQYF
size: .; D: TRBD1; V: TRBV5-1; J: TRBJ2-7; DNA: TGCGCCAGCAGCTCGGGACAGGGGTTGTACGAGCAGTACTTC; CDR3: CASSSGQGLYEQYF
size: .; D: TRBD2; V: TRBV9; J: TRBJ2-1; DNA: TGTGCCAGCAGCCCTGGGGAGGGATCGTACAATGAGCAGTTCTTC; CDR3: CASSPGEGSYNEQFF
size: .; D: .; V: TRBV28; J: TRBJ2-3; DNA: TGTGCCAGCAGTTCCCTGTGGGGAGTAGCCACAGATACGCAGTATTTT; CDR3: CASSSLWGVATDTQYF
size: .; D: .; V: TRBV9; J: TRBJ2-1; DNA: TGTGCCAGCAACGCTCGGCCAAATGACAATGAGCAGTTCTTC; CDR3: CASNARPNDNEQFF
size: once; D: .; V: TRBV6-6; J: TRBJ2-7; DNA: TGTGCCAGCAGTTACTATGGTGCGTCCCAGGGGGAGCAGTACTTC; CDR3: CASSYYGASQGEQYF
size: .; D: TRBD2; V: TRBV11-3; J: TRBJ2-1; DNA: TGTGCCAGCAGCTACAGACTAGCGGGAGCTCTTAATGAGCAGTTCTTC; CDR3: CASSYRLAGALNEQFF
size: .; D: .; V: TRBV23-1; J: TRBJ2-6; DNA: TGCGCCAGCCGTCCCGTTCTGCTGTGTGGGGCCAACGTCCTGACTTTC; CDR3: CASRPVLLCGANVLTF
size: .; D: .; V: TRBV19; J: TRBJ1-1; DNA: TGTGCCAGTAGTCTCTACAGGGTGGACACTGAAGCTTTCTTT; CDR3: CASSLYRVDTEAFF
size: .; D: .; V: TRBV7-9; J: TRBJ2-4; DNA: TGTGCCAGCAGCCCCCTCCCGAGGCAGCTAGCCAAAAACATTCAGTACTTC; CDR3: CASSPLPRQLAKNIQYF
size: .; D: TRBD1; V: TRBV7-6; J: TRBJ2-5; DNA: TGTGCCAGCAGCTTAGTGGACAGGGGATGGCTAGAGACCCAGTACTTC; CDR3: CASSLVDRGWLETQYF
size: .; D: .; V: TRBV7-8; J: TRBJ1-1; DNA: TGTGCCAGCAGCTTAGCCCCGGGCCTCCCTCATGAAGCTTTCTTT; CDR3: CASSLAPGLPHEAFF
size: .; D: TRBD2; V: TRBV18; J: TRBJ2-5; DNA: TGTGCCAGCTCACCTAGCCGGGAGGTATTCCAAGAGACCCAGTACTTC; CDR3: CASSPSREVFQETQYF
size: .; D: .; V: TRBV7-9; J: TRBJ2-7; DNA: TGTGCCAGCAGCTTATCGGCCGCCCCCAACGAGCAGTACTTC; CDR3: CASSLSAAPNEQYF
size: .; D: TRBD2; V: TRBV27; J: TRBJ2-1; DNA: TGTGCCAGCAGCCCTCGGGAGGTAGCCTACAATGAGCAGTTCTTC; CDR3: CASSPREVAYNEQFF
size: .; D: .; V: TRBV27; J: TRBJ1-5; DNA: TGTGCCAGCAGTTTACTCGCCGGAGAGCCCCAGCATTTT; CDR3: CASSLLAGEPQHF
size: .; D: .; V: TRBV7-9; J: TRBJ2-7; DNA: TGTGCCAGCAGTTTTCAAACGGCGGAGTCCTACGAGCAGTACTTC; CDR3: CASSFQTAESYEQYF
size: .; D: TRBD1; V: TRBV28; J: TRBJ1-1; DNA: TGTGCCAGCAGTTTATGGGGACAGCGGAACACTGAAGCTTTCTTT; CDR3: CASSLWGQRNTEAFF
size: .; D: TRBD1; V: TRBV5-1; J: TRBJ2-1; DNA: TGCGCCAGCAGCTCTACAGGGGGCGGTGGGAATGAGCAGTTCTTC; CDR3: CASSSTGGGGNEQFF